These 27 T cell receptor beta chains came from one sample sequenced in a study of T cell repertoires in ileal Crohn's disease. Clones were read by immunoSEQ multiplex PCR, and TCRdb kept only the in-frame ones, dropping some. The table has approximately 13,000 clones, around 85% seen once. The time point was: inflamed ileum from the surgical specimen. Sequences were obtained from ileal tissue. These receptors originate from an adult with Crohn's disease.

The CDR3 coding sequence is TGTGCCAGTAGGCCACAGGGGGGGATAGACTATGGCTACACCTTC. Amino acid sequence: CASRPQGGIDYGYTF. The chain is built from TRBV19 and TRBJ1-2; 8 bases map to TRBD1. J lost 3 bases, V lost 6 bases, and 9 bases had no gene match. The CDR3 loop spans 15 amino acids. Germline-derived CDR1 and CDR2 are LNHDA and SQIVND (reference sequence).

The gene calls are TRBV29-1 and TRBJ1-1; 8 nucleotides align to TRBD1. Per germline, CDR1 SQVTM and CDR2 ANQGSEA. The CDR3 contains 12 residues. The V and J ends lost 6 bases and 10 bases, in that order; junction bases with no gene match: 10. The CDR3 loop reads CSVVDRVSLAFF. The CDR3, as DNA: TGCAGCGTCGTGGACAGGGTGTCATTAGCTTTCTTT.

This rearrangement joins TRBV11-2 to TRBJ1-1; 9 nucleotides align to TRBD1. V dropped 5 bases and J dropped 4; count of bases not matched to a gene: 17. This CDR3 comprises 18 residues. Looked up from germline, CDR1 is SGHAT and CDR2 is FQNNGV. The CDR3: CASSPTRGQGHISTEAFF. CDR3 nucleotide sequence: TGTGCCAGCAGCCCGACACGGGGACAGGGCCACATTAGCACTGAAGCTTTCTTT.

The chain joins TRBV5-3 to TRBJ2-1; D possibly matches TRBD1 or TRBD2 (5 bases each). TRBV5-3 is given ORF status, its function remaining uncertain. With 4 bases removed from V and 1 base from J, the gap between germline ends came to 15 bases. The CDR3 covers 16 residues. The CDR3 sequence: CARSLRGEGSYNEQFF. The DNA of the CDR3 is TGTGCCAGAAGCCTGAGGGGAGAGGGGTCCTACAATGAGCAGTTCTTC.

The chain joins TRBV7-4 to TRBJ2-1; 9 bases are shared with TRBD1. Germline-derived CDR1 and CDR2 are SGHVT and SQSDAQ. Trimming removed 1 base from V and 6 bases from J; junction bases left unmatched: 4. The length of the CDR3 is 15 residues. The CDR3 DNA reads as TGTGCCAGCAGCTTAGGGACAGGGGCCCTCAATGAGCAGTTCTTC. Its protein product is CASSLGTGALNEQFF.

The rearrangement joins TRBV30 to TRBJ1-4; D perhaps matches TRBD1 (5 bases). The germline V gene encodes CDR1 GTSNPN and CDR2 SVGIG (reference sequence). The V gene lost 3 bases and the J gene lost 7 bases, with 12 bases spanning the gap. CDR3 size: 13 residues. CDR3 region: CAWREGAAEKLFF. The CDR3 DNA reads TGTGCCTGGAGAGAAGGGGCAGCTGAAAAACTGTTTTTT.

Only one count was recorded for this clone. This CDR3 is CASTDRGFDGYTF. CDR3 nucleotides: TGTGCCAGTACGGACAGGGGATTTGATGGCTACACCTTC. The chain employs TRBV19 and TRBJ1-2; 9 bases align to TRBD1. Looked up from germline, CDR1 is LNHDA and CDR2 is SQIVND (reference sequence). V was clipped by 7 bases and J by 6 bases; unmatched bases: 6. CDR3 length: 13 residues. Filled out from reference TRBV19 and TRBJ1-2, the complete variable domain reads DGGITQSPKYLFRKEGQNVTLSCEQNLNHDAMYWYRQDPGQGLRLIYYSQIVNDFQKGDIAEGYSVSREKKESFPLTVTSAQKNPTAFYLCASTDRGFDGYTFGSGTRLTVV.

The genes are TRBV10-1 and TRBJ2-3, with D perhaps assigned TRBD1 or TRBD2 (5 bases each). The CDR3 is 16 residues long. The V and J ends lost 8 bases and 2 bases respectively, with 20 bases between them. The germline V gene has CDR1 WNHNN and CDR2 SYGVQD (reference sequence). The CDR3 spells CASASTRDGLTDTQYF. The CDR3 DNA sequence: TGCGCCAGCGCCAGTACCCGGGACGGACTCACAGATACGCAGTATTTT.

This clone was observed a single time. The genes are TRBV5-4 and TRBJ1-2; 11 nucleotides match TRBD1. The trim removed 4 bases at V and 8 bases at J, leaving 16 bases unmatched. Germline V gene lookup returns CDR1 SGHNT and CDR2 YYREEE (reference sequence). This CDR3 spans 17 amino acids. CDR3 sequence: CASSGGTGGNNPIGYTF. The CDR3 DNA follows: TGTGCCAGCAGCGGAGGGACAGGGGGTAATAACCCCATCGGCTACACCTTC.

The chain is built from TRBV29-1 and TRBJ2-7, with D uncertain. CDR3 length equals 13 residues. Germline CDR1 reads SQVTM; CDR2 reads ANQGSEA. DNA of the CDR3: TGCAGTATCAAATCCGATCCTTCCTACGAGCAGTACTTC. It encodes CSIKSDPSYEQYF.

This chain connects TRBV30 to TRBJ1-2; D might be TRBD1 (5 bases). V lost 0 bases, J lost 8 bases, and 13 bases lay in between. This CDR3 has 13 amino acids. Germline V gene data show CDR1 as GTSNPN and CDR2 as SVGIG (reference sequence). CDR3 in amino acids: CAWSVGGGRGYTF. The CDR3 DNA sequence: TGTGCCTGGAGTGTTGGCGGGGGGAGAGGCTACACCTTC. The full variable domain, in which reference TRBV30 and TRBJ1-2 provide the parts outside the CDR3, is SQTIHQWPATLVQPVGSPLSLECTVEGTSNPNLYWYRQAAGRGLQLLFYSVGIGQISSEVPQNLSASRPQDRQFILSSKKLLLSDSGFYLCAWSVGGGRGYTFGSGTRLTVV.

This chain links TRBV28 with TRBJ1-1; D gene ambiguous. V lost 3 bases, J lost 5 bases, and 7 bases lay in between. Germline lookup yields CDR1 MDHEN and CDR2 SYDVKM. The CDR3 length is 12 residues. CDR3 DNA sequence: TGTGCCAGCAGTTTTCTGGGAACTGAAGCTTTCTTT. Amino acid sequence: CASSFLGTEAFF.

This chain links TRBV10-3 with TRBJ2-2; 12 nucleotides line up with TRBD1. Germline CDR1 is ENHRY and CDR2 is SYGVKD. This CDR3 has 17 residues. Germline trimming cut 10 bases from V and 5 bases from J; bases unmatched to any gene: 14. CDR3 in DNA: TGTGCCACCTCCTCCGGGACAGGGGGCTCGGGGACCGGGGAGCTGTTTTTT. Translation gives CATSSGTGGSGTGELFF.

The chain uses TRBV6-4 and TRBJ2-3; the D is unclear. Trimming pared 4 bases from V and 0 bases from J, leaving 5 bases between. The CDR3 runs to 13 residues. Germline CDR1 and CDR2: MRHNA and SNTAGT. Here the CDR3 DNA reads TGTGCCAGCAGTGTCTCTAGCACAGATACGCAGTATTTT. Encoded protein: CASSVSSTDTQYF.

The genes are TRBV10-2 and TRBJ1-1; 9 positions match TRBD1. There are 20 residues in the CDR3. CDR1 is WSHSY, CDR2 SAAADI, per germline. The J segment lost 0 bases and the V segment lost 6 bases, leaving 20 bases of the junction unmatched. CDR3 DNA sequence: TGCGCCAGCAGGATCCGTTGGGGACAGGGTGTGGATGGGATGAACACTGAAGCTTTCTTT. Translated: CASRIRWGQGVDGMNTEAFF.

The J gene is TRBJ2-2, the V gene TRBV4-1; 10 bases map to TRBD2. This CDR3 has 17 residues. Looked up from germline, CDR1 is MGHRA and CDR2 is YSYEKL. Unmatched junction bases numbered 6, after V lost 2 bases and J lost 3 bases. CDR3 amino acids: CASSQIAGGLDTGELFF. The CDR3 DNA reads TGCGCCAGCAGCCAAATAGCGGGGGGCCTTGACACCGGGGAGCTGTTTTTT.

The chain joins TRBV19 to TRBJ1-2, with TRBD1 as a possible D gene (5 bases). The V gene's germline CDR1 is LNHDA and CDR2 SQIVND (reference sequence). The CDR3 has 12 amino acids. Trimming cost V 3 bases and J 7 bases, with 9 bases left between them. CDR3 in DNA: TGTGCCAGTAGTATGGGGCAGGCTGGCTACACCTTC. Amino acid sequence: CASSMGQAGYTF.

CDR3 sequence: CASSYSGGGDTQYF. For the CDR3, the DNA is TGTGCCAGCAGTTACTCGGGGGGAGGGGATACGCAGTATTTT. V gene TRBV6-5 combines with J gene TRBJ2-3; 7 positions match TRBD2. CDR1 and CDR2 from the germline V gene are MNHEY and SVGAGI. The CDR3 contains 14 residues. V was pared by 0 bases and J by 6 bases, with 3 bases of the junction left unmatched.

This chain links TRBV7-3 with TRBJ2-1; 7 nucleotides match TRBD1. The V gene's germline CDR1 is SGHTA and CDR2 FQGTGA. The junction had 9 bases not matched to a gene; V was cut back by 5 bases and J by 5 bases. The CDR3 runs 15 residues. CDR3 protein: CASSLGTARNNEQFF. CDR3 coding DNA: TGTGCCAGCAGCCTCGGGACAGCGAGGAACAATGAGCAGTTCTTC.

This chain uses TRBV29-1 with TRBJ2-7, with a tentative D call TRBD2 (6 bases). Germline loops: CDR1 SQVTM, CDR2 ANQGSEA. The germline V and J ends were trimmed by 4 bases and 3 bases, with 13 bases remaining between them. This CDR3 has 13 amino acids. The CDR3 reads CSVAISEGYEQYF. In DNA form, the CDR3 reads TGCAGCGTTGCCATATCGGAGGGCTACGAGCAGTACTTC.

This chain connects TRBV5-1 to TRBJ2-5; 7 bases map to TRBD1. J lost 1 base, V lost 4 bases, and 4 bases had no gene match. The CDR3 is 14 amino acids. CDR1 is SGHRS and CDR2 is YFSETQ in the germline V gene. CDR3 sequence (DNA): TGCGCCAGCAGCGTTACAGGGGCCCAAGAGACCCAGTACTTC. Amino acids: CASSVTGAQETQYF. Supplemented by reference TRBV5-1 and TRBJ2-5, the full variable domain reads KAGVTQTPRYLIKTRGQQVTLSCSPISGHRSVSWYQQTPGQGLQFLFEYFSETQRNKGNFPGRFSGRQFSNSRSEMNVSTLELGDSALYLCASSVTGAQETQYFGPGTRLLVL.

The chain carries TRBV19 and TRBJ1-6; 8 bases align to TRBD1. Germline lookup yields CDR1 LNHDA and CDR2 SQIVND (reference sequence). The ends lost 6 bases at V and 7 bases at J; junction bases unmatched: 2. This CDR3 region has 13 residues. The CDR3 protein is CASRQGGNSPLHF. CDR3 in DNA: TGTGCCAGTAGACAGGGGGGGAATTCACCCCTCCACTTT.

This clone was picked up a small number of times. Written as DNA, the CDR3 is TGTGCCAGTAGGGACGACAGGGACCCTCAGCCCCAGCATTTT. Residues: CASRDDRDPQPQHF. The chain joins TRBV19 to TRBJ1-5; TRBD1 matches 7 bases. The J segment lost 6 bases and the V segment lost 6 bases, leaving 8 bases of the junction unmatched. CDR3 length: 14 amino acids. CDR1 and CDR2 from the germline V gene are LNHDA and SQIVND (reference sequence).

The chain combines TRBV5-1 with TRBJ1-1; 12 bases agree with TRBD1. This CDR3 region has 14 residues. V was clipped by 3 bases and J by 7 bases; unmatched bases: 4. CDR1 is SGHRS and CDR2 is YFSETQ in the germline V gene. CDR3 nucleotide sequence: TGCGCCAGCAGCTCGGGACAGGGGGCTTTTGAAGCTTTCTTT. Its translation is CASSSGQGAFEAFF.

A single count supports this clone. The CDR3: CASSLARDFTDTQYF. The CDR3 DNA follows: TGCGCCAGCAGCTTGGCCCGGGACTTCACAGATACGCAGTATTTT. This chain connects TRBV5-1 to TRBJ2-3; possibly TRBD2 for D (6 bases). Trimming cost V 0 bases and J 2 bases, with 10 bases left between them. Germline values: CDR1 SGHRS, CDR2 YFSETQ. The CDR3 extends over 15 amino acids.

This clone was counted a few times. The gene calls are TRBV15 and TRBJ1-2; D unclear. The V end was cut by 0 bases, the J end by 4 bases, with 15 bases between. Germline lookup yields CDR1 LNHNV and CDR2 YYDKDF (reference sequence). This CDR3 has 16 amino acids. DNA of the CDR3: TGTGCCACCAGCAGAGAGGGTCAGAGAAGCGGCTATGGCTACACCTTC. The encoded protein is CATSREGQRSGYGYTF.

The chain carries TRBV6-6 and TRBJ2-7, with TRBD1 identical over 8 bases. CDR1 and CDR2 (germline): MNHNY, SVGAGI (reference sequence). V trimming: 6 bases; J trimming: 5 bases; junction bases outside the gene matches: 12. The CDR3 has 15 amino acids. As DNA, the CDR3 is TGTGCCAGCAGCCTCACCCGGACAGGGAGCCACGAGCAGTACTTC. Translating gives CASSLTRTGSHEQYF.